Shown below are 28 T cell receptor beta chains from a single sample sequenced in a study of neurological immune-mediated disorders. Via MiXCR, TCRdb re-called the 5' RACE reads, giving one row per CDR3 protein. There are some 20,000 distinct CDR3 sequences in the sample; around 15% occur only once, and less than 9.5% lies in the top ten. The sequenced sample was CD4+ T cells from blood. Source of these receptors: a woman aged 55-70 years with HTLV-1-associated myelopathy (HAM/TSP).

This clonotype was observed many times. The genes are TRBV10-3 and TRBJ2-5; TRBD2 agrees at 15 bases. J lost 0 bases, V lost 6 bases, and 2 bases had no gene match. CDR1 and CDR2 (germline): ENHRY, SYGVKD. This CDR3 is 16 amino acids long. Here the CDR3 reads CAISGLAGGYQETQYF. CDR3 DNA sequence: TGTGCCATCAGCGGACTAGCGGGGGGGTACCAAGAGACCCAGTACTTC.

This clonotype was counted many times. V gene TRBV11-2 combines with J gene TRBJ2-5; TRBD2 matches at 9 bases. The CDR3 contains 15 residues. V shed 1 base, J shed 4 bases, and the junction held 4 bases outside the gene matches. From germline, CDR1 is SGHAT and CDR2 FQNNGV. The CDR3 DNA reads TGTGCCAGCAGCTTAGTCGCGGGAGGGCCAGAGACCCAGTACTTC. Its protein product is CASSLVAGGPETQYF.

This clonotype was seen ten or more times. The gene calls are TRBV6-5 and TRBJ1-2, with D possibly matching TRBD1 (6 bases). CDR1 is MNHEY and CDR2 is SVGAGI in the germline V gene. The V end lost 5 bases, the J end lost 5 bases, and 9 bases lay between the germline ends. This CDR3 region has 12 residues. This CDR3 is CASSEQGYGYTF. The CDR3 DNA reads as TGTGCCAGCAGTGAACAGGGATATGGCTACACCTTC.

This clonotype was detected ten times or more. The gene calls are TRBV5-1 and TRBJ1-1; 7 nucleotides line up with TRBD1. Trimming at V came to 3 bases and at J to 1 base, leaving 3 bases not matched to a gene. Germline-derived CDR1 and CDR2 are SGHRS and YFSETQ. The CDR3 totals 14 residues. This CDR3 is CASSWDRPNTEAFF. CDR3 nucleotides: TGCGCCAGCAGCTGGGACAGACCGAACACTGAAGCTTTCTTT.

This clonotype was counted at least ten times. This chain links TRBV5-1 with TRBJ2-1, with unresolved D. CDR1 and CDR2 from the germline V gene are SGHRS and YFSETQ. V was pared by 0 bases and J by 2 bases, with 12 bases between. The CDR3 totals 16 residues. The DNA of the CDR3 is TGCGCCAGCAGCTTGGTTGATAGGATGCCCTACAATGAGCAGTTCTTC. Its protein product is CASSLVDRMPYNEQFF.

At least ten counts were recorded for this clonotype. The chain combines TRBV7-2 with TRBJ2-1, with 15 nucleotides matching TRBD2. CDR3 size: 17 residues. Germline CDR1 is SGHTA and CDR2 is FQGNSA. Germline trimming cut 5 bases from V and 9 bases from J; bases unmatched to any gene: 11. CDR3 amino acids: CASSMGLAGGAGGEQFF. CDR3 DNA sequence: TGTGCCAGCAGCATGGGACTAGCGGGGGGCGCCGGCGGTGAGCAGTTCTTC.

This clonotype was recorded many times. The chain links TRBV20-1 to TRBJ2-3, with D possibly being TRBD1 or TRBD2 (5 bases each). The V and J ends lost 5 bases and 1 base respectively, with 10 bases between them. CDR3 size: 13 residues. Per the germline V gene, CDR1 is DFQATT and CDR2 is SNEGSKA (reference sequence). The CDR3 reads CSAGGDGTDTQYF. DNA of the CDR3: TGCAGTGCTGGGGGTGACGGCACAGATACGCAGTATTTT.

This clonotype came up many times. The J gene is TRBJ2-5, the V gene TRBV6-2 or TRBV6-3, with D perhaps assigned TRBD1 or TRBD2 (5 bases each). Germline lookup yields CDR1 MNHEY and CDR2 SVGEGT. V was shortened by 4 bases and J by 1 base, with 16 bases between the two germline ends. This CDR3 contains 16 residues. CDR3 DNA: TGTGCCAGCAGTTCCACCCCCCGGGGCATCCAAGAGACCCAGTACTTC. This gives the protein CASSSTPRGIQETQYF.

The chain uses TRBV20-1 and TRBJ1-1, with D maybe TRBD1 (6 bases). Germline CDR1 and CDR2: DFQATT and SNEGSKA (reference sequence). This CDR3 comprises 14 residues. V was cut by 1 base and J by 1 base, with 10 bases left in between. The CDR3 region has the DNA TGCAGTGCTAGAGGACAGGCGGGGAACACTGAAGCTTTCTTT. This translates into CSARGQAGNTEAFF.

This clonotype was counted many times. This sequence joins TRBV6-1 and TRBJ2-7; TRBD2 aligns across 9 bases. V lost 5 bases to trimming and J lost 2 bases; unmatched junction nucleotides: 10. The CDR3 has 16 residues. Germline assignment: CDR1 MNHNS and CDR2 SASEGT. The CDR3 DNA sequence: TGTGCCAGCAGTAACTTAGGGGGGACTAGCACCTACGAGCAGTACTTC. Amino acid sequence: CASSNLGGTSTYEQYF.

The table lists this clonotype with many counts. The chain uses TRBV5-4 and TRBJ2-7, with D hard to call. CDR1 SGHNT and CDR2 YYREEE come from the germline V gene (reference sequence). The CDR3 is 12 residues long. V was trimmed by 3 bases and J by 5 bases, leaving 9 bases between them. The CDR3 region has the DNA TGTGCCAGCAGCTCCCGAAGGGACGAGCAGTACTTC. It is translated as CASSSRRDEQYF.

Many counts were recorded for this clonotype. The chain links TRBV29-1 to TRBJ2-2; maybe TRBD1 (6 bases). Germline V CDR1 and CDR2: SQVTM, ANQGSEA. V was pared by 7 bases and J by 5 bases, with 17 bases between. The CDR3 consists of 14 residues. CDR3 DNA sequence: TGCAGCGGTTCAAACAGGGAGAAGACCGGGGAGCTGTTTTTT. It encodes CSGSNREKTGELFF.

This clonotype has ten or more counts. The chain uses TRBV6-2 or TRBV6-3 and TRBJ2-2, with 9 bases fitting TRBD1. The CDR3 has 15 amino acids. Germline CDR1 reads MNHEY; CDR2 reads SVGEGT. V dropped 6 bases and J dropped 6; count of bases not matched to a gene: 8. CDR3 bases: TGTGCCAGCAGCGACGGGACAGGGTCATCCGGGGAGCTGTTTTTT. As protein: CASSDGTGSSGELFF.

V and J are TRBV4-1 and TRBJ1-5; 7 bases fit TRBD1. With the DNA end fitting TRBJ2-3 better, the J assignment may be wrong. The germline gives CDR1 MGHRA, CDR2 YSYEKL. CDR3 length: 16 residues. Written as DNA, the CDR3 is TGCGCCAGCAGCCAAACCGACAGGGTCCTCAATCAGCCCCAGTATTTT. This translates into CASSQTDRVLNQPQYF.

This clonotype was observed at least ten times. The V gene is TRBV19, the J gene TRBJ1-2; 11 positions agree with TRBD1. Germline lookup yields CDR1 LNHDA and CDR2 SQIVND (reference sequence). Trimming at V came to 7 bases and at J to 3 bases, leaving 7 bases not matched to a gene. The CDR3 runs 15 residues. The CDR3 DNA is TGTGCCAGTATTGGACAGGGGGCTGCGTACTATGGCTACACCTTC. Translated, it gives CASIGQGAAYYGYTF.

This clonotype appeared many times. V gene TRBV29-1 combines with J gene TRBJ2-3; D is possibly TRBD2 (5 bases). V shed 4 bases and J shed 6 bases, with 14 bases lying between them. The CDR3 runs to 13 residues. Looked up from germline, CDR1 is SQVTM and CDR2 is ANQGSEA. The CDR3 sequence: CSVARTSGDTQYF. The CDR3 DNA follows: TGCAGCGTTGCCAGGACCTCGGGGGATACGCAGTATTTT.

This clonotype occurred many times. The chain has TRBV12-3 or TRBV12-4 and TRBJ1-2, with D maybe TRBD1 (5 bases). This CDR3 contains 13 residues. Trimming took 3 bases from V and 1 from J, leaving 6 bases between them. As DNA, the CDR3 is TGTGCCAGCAGTTTGACAGATAACTATGGCTACACCTTC. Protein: CASSLTDNYGYTF.

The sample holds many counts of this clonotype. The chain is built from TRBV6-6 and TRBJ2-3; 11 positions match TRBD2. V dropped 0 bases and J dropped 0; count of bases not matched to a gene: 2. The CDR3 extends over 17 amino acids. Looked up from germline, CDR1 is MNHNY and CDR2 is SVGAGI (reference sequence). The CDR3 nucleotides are TGTGCCAGCAGTTACTCGGCTAGCGGGGGGAGCACAGATACGCAGTATTTT. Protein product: CASSYSASGGSTDTQYF.

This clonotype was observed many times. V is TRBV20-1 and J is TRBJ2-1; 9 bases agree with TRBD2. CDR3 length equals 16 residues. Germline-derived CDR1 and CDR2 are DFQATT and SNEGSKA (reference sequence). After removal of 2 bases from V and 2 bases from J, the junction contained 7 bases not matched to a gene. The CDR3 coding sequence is TGCAGTGCTAGACCGGGGACTAGCCGAACCTACAATGAGCAGTTCTTC. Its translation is CSARPGTSRTYNEQFF.

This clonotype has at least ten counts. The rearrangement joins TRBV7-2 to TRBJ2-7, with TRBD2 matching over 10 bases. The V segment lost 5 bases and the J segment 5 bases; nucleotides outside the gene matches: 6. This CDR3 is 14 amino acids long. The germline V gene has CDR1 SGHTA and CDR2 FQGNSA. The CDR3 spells CASSPRLAGDEQYF. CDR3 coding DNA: TGTGCCAGCAGCCCACGGCTAGCGGGGGACGAGCAGTACTTC.

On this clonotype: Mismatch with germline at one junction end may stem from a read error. CDR3 bases: TGCAGTGCTAGAGATCGCAGGCAGCTCAATCAGACCCAGCATTTT. Protein: CSARDRRQLNQTQHF. The chain joins TRBV20-1 to TRBJ1-5, with unresolved D. Germline V lookup: CDR1 DFQATT, CDR2 SNEGSKA (reference sequence). CDR3 length equals 15 residues.

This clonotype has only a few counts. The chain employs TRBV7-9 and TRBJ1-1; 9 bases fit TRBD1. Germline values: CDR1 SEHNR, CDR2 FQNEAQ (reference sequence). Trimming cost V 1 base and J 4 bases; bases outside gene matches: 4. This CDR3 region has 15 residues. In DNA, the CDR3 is TGTGCCAGCAGCTTAGGTGGGACAGGGTTCACTGAAGCTTTCTTT. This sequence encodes CASSLGGTGFTEAFF.

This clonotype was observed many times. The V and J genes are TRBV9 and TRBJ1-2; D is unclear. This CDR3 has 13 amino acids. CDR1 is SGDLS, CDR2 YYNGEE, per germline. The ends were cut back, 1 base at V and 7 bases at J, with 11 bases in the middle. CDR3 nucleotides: TGTGCCAGCAGCGTATCAGTGTTAGGTGGCTACACCTTC. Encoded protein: CASSVSVLGGYTF. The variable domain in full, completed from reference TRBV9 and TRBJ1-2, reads DSGVTQTPKHLITATGQRVTLRCSPRSGDLSVYWYQQSLDQGLQFLIQYYNGEERAKGNILERFSAQQFPDLHSELNLSSLELGDSALYFCASSVSVLGGYTFGSGTRLTVV.

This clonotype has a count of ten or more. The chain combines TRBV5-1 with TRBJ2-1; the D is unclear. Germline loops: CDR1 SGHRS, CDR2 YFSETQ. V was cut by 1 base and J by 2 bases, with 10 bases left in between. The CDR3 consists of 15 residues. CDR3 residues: CASSLTGSTYNEQFF. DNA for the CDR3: TGCGCCAGCAGCTTGACGGGTTCAACCTACAATGAGCAGTTCTTC.

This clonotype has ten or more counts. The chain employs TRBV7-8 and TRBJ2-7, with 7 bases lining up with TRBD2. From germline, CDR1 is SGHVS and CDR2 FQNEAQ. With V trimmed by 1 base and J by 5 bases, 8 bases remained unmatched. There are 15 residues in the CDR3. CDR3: CASSLGGGPVHEQYF. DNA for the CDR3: TGTGCCAGCAGCTTAGGGGGGGGACCCGTCCACGAGCAGTACTTC.

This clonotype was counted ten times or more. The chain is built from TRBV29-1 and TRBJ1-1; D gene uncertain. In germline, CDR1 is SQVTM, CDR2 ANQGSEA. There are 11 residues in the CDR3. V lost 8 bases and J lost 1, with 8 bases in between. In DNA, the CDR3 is TGCAGCTCAACAGCGAACACTGAAGCTTTCTTT. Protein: CSSTANTEAFF.

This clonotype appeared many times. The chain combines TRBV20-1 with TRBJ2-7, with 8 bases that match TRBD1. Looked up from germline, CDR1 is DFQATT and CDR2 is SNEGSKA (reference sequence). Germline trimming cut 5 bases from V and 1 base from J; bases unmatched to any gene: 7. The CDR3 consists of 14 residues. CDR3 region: CSASGQGESYEQYF. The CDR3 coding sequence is TGCAGTGCTTCCGGACAGGGAGAGTCCTACGAGCAGTACTTC.

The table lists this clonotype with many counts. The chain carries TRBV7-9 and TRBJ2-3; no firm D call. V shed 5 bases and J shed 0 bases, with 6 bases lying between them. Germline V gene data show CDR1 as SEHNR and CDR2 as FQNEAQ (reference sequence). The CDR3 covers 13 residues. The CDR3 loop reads CASSLPSTDTQYF. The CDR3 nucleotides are TGTGCCAGCAGCCTCCCGAGCACAGATACGCAGTATTTT.